Listed below are T cell receptor beta chains from one sample, sequenced in a study of T-cell reconstitution after alpha-beta-depleted transplantation in children. TCRdb recomputed calls from the PCR reads with MiXCR, one row per CDR3 protein. The sample lists some 500,000 distinct CDR3 sequences; 15% to 20% were seen once. Sample: PBMCs from the stem cell graft donor, taken from the stem cell graft. Receptor source: a human donor who donated a stem cell graft to a child with acute lymphoblastic leukemia. CDR3s include the opening cysteine and the closing phenylalanine or tryptophan. The D gene is left open where the match is weak. Not all rows give a size; the values are once, few, many and, for expanded clones, a class.

j_call	v_call	d_call	clone_size	cdr3_nt	cdr3_aa
TRBJ2-5	TRBV9	TRBD2	few	TGTGCCAGCAGCGTAGTAGCGGGAGGGCTCGGGACCCAGTACTTC	CASSVVAGGLGTQYF
TRBJ1-6	TRBV12-3/TRBV12-4	NA	few	TGTGCCAGCAGGGCTGGACGGACAAATTCACCCCTCCACTTT	CASRAGRTNSPLHF
TRBJ2-4	TRBV20-1	NA	few	TGCAGTGCTAGATCTCCGCAGATCTTAAAAGAGTACTTC	CSARSPQILKEYF
TRBJ2-5	TRBV10-3	NA	few	TGTGCCATCAGTGCCGGACTGGAAGAGACCCAGTACTTC	CAISAGLEETQYF
TRBJ1-5	TRBV9	NA	NA	TGTGCCAGCAGCGTAGATGGGGTTCAGCCCCAGCATTTT	CASSVDGVQPQHF
TRBJ2-7	TRBV5-5	NA	few	TGTGCCAGCAGCTACCAGGTCTCCGAGCAGTACTTC	CASSYQVSEQYF
TRBJ2-2	TRBV10-3	TRBD1	NA	TGTGCCATCAGTGACCTACAGGGGGGTACCGGGGAGCTGTTTTTT	CAISDLQGGTGELFF
TRBJ2-2	TRBV21-1	NA	few	TGTGCCAGCAGCAACGACAGGGGCTCGAACACCGGGGAGCTGTTTTTT	CASSNDRGSNTGELFF
TRBJ2-3	TRBV15	TRBD2	NA	TGTGCCACCAGCAGTGTCCGGGACTACTCTAGCACAGATACGCAGTATTTT	CATSSVRDYSSTDTQYF
TRBJ2-1	TRBV11-2	NA	few	TGTGCCAGCAGCCGGGAACTGTTACCGGATGAGCAGTTCTTC	CASSRELLPDEQFF
TRBJ2-3	TRBV7-6	TRBD2	NA	TGTGCCAGCAGCTGGGGTCTAGCGGGAGGGCCCCCAGATACGCAGTATTTT	CASSWGLAGGPPDTQYF
TRBJ2-7	TRBV4-2	TRBD1	once	TGTGCCAGCAGCCAAGAGACAGGGGTGACTTCCTACGAGCAGTACTTC	CASSQETGVTSYEQYF
TRBJ1-1	TRBV30	TRBD1	NA	TGTGCCTGGAGTGAGGGGACAGGGATAACTGAAGCTTTCTTT	CAWSEGTGITEAFF
TRBJ2-4	TRBV28	NA	few	TGTGCCAGCAGTTTGGCGGGACACCGACAGCTAAAAAACATTCAGTACTTC	CASSLAGHRQLKNIQYF
TRBJ2-5	TRBV20-1	TRBD2	NA	TGCAGTGCTAGAGATGGGAATAGCGGGAGGGATTTGTACCAAGAGACCCAGTACTTC	CSARDGNSGRDLYQETQYF
TRBJ2-5	TRBV14	NA	few	TGTGCCAGCAGCCTTCAAGCAGGGTGGGAAGAGACCCAGTACTTC	CASSLQAGWEETQYF
TRBJ2-2	TRBV11-2	TRBD2	many	TGTGCCAGCAGCTCGCTAGCGGGAGGGACCGGGGAGCTGTTTTTT	CASSSLAGGTGELFF
TRBJ1-3	TRBV27	NA	few	TGTGCCAGCAGTTTATCGTACAACTCTGGAAACACCATATATTTT	CASSLSYNSGNTIYF
TRBJ2-2	TRBV5-1	TRBD1	few	TGCGCCAGCAGCTTGGACGGACAGGGGAACACCGGGGAGCTGTTTTTT	CASSLDGQGNTGELFF
TRBJ1-5	TRBV5-1	NA	NA	TGCGCCAGCAGCGCGGGTGATAATAGCAATCAGCCCCAGCATTTT	CASSAGDNSNQPQHF
TRBJ1-2	TRBV16	NA	few	TGTGCCAGCAGAAAGGATGATGGCTACACCTTC	CASRKDDGYTF
TRBJ2-2	TRBV5-5	NA	few	TGTGCCAGCAGCTTGGTTAGAGCCGGGGAGCTGTTTTTT	CASSLVRAGELFF
TRBJ2-7	TRBV29-1	NA	many	TGCAGCGTTGAGGGGGGTGCCGAGCAGTACTTC	CSVEGGAEQYF
TRBJ2-5	TRBV7-9	NA	few	TGTGCCAGCAGCTTAGTGAGCCACCAAGAGACCCAGTACTTC	CASSLVSHQETQYF
TRBJ1-1	TRBV12-3/TRBV12-4	TRBD1	few	TGTGCCAGCAGCCGCGGACAGGTCCTCACTGAAGCTTTCTTT	CASSRGQVLTEAFF
TRBJ2-7	TRBV5-1	NA	NA	TGCGCCAGCAGCTTGGCAGGGGATGGCTACGAGCAGTACTTC	CASSLAGDGYEQYF